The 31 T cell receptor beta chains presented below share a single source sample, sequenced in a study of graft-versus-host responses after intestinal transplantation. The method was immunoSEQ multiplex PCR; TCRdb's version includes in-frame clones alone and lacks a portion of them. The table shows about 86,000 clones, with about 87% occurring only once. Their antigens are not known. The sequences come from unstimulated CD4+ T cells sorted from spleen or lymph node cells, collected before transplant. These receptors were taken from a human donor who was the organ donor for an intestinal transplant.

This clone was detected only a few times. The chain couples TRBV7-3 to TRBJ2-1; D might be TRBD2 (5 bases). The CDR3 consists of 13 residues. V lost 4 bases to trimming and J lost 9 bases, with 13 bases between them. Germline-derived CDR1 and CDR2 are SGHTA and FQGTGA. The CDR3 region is CASSSHPEGEQFF. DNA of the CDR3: TGTGCCAGCAGCTCCCATCCCGAGGGTGAGCAGTTCTTC.

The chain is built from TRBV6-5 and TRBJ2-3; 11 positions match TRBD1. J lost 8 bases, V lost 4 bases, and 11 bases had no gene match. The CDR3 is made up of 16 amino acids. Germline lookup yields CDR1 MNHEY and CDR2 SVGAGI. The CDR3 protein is CASSSPGTGGGGTQYF. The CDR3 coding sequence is TGTGCCAGCAGTTCCCCCGGGACAGGGGGAGGAGGTACGCAGTATTTT.

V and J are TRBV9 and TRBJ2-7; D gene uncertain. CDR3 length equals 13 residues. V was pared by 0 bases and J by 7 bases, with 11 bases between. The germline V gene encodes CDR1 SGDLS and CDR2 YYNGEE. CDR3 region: CASSVGLREEQYF. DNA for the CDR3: TGTGCCAGCAGCGTAGGACTCAGAGAAGAGCAGTACTTC.

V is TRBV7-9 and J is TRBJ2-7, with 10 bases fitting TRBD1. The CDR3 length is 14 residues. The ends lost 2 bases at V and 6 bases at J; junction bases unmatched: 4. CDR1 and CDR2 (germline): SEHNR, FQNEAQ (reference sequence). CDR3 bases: TGTGCCAGCAGCTTAACCGGGACAGGGGCCGAGCAGTACTTC. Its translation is CASSLTGTGAEQYF. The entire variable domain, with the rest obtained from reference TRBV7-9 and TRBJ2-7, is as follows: DTGVSQNPRHKITKRGQNVTFRCDPISEHNRLYWYRQTLGQGPEFLTYFQNEAQLEKSRLLSDRFSAERPKGSFSTLEIQRTEQGDSAMYLCASSLTGTGAEQYFGPGTRLTVT.

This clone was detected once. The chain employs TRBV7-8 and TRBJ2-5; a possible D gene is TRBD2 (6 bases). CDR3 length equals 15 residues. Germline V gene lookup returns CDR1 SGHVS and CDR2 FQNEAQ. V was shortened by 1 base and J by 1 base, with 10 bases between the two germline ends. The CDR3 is CASSLEGLAQETQYF. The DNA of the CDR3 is TGTGCCAGCAGCTTAGAGGGACTCGCCCAAGAGACCCAGTACTTC.

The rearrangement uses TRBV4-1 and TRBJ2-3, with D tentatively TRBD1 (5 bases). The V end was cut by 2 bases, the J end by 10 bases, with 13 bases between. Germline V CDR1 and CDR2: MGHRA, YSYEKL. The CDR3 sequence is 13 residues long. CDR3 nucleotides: TGCGCCAGCAGCCAAACGGGTAGGGGATCGCAGTATTTT. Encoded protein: CASSQTGRGSQYF.

The CDR3 sequence is CASSFGGTYEQYF. Here the CDR3 DNA reads TGTGCCAGCAGTTTCGGAGGGACCTACGAGCAGTACTTC. The rearrangement joins TRBV28 to TRBJ2-7; a possible D gene is TRBD2 (6 bases). The germline V gene encodes CDR1 MDHEN and CDR2 SYDVKM. This CDR3 has 13 amino acids. V was shortened by 3 bases and J by 2 bases, with 8 bases between the two germline ends. The variable domain in full, with the rest retrieved from reference TRBV28 and TRBJ2-7, is DVKVTQSSRYLVKRTGEKVFLECVQDMDHENMFWYRQDPGLGLRLIYFSYDVKMKEKGDIPEGYSVSREKKERFSLILESASTNQTSMYLCASSFGGTYEQYFGPGTRLTVT.

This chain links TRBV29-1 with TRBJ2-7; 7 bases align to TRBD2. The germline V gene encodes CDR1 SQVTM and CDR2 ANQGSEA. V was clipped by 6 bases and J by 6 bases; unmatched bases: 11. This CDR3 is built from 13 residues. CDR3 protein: CSVLAESFSEQYF. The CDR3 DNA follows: TGCAGCGTGCTAGCGGAATCTTTTTCCGAGCAGTACTTC.

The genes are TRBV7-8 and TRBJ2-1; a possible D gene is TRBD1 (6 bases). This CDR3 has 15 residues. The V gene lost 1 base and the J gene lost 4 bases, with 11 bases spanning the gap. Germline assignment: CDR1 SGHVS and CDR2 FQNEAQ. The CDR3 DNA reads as TGTGCCAGCAGCTTAGAAGGGGGACGGTACAATGAGCAGTTCTTC. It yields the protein CASSLEGGRYNEQFF.

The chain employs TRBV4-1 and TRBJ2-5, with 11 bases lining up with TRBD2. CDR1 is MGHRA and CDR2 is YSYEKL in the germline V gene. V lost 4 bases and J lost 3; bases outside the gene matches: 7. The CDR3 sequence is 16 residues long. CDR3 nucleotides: TGCGCCAGCAGCCTTACGACTAGCGGGGCGAAAGAGACCCAGTACTTC. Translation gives CASSLTTSGAKETQYF.

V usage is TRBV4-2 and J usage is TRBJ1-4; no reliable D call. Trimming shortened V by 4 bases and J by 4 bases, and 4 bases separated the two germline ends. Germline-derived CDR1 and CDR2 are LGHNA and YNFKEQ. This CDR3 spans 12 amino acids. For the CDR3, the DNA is TGTGCCAGCAGCCGCTATAATGAAAAACTGTTTTTT. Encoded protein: CASSRYNEKLFF.

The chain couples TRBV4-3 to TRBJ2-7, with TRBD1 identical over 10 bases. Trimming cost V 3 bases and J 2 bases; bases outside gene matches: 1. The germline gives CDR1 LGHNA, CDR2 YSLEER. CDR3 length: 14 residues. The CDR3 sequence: CASSHGQGAYEQYF. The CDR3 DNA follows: TGCGCCAGCAGCCACGGACAGGGGGCCTACGAGCAGTACTTC.

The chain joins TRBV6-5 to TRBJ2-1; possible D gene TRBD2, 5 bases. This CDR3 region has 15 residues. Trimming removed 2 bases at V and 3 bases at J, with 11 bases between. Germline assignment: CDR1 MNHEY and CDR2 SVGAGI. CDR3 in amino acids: CASSYTGLVYNEQFF. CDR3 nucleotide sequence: TGTGCCAGCAGTTACACCGGACTCGTCTACAATGAGCAGTTCTTC.

CDR3 sequence: CASSPRGGEQYF. The DNA of the CDR3 is TGTGCCAGCAGCCCCCGGGGTGGCGAGCAGTACTTC. The rearrangement uses TRBV11-3 and TRBJ2-7; perhaps TRBD2 as D (5 bases). Germline assignment: CDR1 SGHNT and CDR2 YENEEA. Trimming removed 5 bases from V and 6 bases from J, with 11 bases in between. CDR3 length: 12 residues. Filled out from reference TRBV11-3 and TRBJ2-7, the complete variable domain reads EAGVVQSPRYKIIEKKQPVAFWCNPISGHNTLYWYLQNLGQGPELLIRYENEEAVDDSQLPKDRFSAERLKGVDSTLKIQPAELGDSAVYLCASSPRGGEQYFGPGTRLTVT.

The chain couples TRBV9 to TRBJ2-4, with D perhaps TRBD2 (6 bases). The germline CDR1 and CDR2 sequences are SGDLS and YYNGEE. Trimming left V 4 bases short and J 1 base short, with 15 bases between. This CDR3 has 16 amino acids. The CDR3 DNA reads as TGTGCCAGCAGCTTGACCGGGAGCCAGGCCAAAAACATTCAGTACTTC. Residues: CASSLTGSQAKNIQYF. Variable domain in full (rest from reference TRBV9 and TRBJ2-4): DSGVTQTPKHLITATGQRVTLRCSPRSGDLSVYWYQQSLDQGLQFLIQYYNGEERAKGNILERFSAQQFPDLHSELNLSSLELGDSALYFCASSLTGSQAKNIQYFGAGTRLSVL.

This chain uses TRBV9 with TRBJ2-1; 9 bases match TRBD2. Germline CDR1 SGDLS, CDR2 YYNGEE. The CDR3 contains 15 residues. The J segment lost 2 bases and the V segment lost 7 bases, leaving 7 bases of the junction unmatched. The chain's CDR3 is CASGSGRPAYNEQFF. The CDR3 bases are TGTGCCAGCGGTAGCGGGAGACCCGCCTACAATGAGCAGTTCTTC.

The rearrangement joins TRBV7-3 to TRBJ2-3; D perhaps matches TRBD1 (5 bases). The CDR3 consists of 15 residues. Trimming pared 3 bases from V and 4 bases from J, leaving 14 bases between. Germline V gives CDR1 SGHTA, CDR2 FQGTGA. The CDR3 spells CASSLGQRAADTQYF. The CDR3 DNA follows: TGTGCCAGCAGCTTGGGGCAAAGGGCGGCAGATACGCAGTATTTT.

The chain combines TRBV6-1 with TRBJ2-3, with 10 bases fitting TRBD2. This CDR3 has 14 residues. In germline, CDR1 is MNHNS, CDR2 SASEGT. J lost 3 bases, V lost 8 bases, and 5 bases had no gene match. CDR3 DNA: TGTGCCAGCTTAAAGACTAGCGGGACAGATACGCAGTATTTT. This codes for CASLKTSGTDTQYF.

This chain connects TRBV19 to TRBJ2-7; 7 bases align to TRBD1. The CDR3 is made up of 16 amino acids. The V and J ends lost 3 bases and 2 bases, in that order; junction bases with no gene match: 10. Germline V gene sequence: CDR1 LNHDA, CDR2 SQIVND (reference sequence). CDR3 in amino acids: CASSMFFGTDPYEQYF. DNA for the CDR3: TGTGCCAGTAGTATGTTCTTCGGGACAGATCCCTACGAGCAGTACTTC.

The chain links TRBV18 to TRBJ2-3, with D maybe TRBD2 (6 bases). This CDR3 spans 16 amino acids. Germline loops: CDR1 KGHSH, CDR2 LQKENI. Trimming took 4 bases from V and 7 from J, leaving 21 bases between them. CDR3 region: CASSLTGTPPANTQYF. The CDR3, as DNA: TGTGCCAGCTCACTCACCGGGACTCCCCCGGCGAATACGCAGTATTTT. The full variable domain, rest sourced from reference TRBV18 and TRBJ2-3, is NAGVMQNPRHLVRRRGQEARLRCSPMKGHSHVYWYRQLPEEGLKFMVYLQKENIIDESGMPKERFSAEFPKEGPSILRIQQVVRGDSAAYFCASSLTGTPPANTQYFGPGTRLTVL.

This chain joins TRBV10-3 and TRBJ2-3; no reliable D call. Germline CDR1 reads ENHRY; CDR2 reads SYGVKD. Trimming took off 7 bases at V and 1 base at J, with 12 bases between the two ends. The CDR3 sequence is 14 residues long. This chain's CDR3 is CAINGGDRTDTQYF. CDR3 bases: TGTGCCATCAACGGCGGAGACCGCACAGATACGCAGTATTTT.

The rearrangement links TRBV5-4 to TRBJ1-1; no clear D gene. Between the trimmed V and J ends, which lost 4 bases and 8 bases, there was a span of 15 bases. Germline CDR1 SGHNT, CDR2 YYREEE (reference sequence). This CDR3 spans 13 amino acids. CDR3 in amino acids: CASSPPHGEEAFF. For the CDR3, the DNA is TGTGCCAGCAGCCCCCCCCACGGGGAGGAAGCTTTCTTT.

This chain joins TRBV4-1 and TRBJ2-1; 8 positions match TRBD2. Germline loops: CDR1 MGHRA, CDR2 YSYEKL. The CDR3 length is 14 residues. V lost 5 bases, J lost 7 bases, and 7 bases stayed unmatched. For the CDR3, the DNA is TGCGCCAGCAGCAAGCCCGGCGGGAGGAATGAGCAGTTCTTC. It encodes CASSKPGGRNEQFF.

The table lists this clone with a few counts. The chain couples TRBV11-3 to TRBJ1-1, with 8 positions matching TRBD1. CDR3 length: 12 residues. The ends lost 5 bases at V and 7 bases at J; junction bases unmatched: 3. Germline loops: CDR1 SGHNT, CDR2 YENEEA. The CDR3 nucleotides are TGTGCCAGCAGCGACAGGGGAGATGAAGCTTTCTTT. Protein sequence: CASSDRGDEAFF.

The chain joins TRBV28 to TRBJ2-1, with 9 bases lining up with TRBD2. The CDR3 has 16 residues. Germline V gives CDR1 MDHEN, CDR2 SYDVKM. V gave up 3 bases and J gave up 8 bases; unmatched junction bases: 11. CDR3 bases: TGTGCCAGCAGTTTTTATTTAGCGGGAGTGGGCGATGAGCAGTTCTTC. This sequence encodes CASSFYLAGVGDEQFF.

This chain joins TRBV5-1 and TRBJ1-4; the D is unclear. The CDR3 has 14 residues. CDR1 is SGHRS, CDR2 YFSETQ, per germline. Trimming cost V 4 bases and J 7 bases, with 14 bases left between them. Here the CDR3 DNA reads TGCGCCAGCAGCCCCTCGTCGTCGGGTGAAAAACTGTTTTTT. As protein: CASSPSSSGEKLFF.

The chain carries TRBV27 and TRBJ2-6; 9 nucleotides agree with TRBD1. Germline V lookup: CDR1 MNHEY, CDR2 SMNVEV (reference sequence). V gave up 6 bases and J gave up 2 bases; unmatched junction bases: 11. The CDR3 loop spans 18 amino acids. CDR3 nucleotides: TGTGCCAGCAGGCCCTACAGGGGGCGCAGGGCTGGGGCCAACGTCCTGACTTTC. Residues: CASRPYRGRRAGANVLTF.

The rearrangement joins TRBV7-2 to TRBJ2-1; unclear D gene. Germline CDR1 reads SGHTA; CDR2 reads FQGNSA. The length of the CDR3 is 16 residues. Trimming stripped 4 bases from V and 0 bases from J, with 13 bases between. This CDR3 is CASSSLGPGSYNEQFF. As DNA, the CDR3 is TGTGCCAGCAGCTCGTTGGGCCCTGGCTCCTACAATGAGCAGTTCTTC.

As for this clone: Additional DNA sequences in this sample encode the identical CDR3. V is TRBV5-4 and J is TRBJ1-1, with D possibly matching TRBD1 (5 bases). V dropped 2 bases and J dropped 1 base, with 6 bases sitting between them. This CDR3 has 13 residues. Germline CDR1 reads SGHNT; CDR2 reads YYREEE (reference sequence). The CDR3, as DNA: TGTGCCAGCAGCTTAACAGGGAACACTGAAGCTTTCTTT. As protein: CASSLTGNTEAFF.

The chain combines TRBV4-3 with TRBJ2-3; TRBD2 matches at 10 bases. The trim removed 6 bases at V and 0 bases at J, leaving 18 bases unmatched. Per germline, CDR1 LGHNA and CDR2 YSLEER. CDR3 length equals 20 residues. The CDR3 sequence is CASSFPPAGGPSTSTDTQYF. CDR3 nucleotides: TGCGCCAGCAGTTTTCCCCCAGCGGGAGGGCCGAGCACTAGCACAGATACGCAGTATTTT.

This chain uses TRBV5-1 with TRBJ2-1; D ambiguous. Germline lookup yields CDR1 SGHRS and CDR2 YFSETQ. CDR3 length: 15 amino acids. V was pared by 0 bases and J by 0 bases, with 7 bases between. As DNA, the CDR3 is TGCGCCAGCAGCTTGGAGCCAAGCTCCTACAATGAGCAGTTCTTC. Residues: CASSLEPSSYNEQFF.